Sequencing of this T cell receptor (beta chain) was carried out in a study of T cell responses to AZD1222 COVID-19 vaccine (dated by TCRdb to about 2021). For context, the study as a whole: AZD1222 recipients whose second dose came at about 4 weeks and those whose second dose came at about 12 weeks were combined into one group, since spike-specific TCR depth and breadth did not differ between the two schedules. Trial participants were enrolled by age into 18-55, 56-69 and 70-plus year subgroups, with around 150, 28 and 57 TCR-sequenced participants respectively. A total of approximately 230 trial participants underwent TCR sequencing, of whom some 210 received two doses of AZD1222 and roughly 25 received two doses of the MenACWY control vaccine. The paper as a whole reports these results and caveats: The 56-69-year group was small, and its depth increase did not reach significance, likely because of low power. Participants were mostly white British, with more females than males. The authors suggested clonal diversity may have been underestimated. Because no samples from the day 14 peak response were available, repertoires could be characterized only after the peak T cell response. The whole spike protein was spanned by vaccine-associated CD4 TCRs, and dominant responses were seen in regions 160-218 and 743-854. Reportedly, almost half of the unique spike-specific TCRs recognized epitopes lying outside the regions that are mutated in the B.1.351 and B.1.1.7 variants. After two AZD1222 doses, both the breadth and the depth of spike-specific TCRs were significantly higher than at day 0 and than in MenACWY recipients. Conclusions about previously exposed vaccinees were limited because only six AZD1222 recipients were SARS-CoV-2 seropositive at baseline.

The CDR3 regions of human TCRbeta chains were analyzed by immunosequencing. As for the authors' bioinformatics: TCRs in the repertoires were matched against a reference library of SARS-CoV-2-specific TCRs that had been generated with the MIRA antigen-specificity platform. Breadth meant the fraction of unique TCRs that were SARS-CoV-2-associated, whereas depth meant the fraction of total T cells that were SARS-CoV-2-associated. Using the MIRA data, each spike-specific TCR was assigned both to the spike region to which the TCR was reactive and to a CD4 or CD8 class. Log10-transformed breadth and depth values were compared by one-way ANOVA with Sidak's multiple comparisons tests. TCRdb obtained this table from immuneACCESS and retained in-frame rearrangements with V and J assigned. These tables miss some clones; where compared with another copy, unresolved V genes account for less than half of the shortfall, and the remainder is unexplained. V, J and clone size derive from that table, while D and trimming were established from the DNA sequence. The sample has more than 150,000 clones on record, 85% to 90% of them singletons. The top ten clonotypes cover about 0.49% of the sample.

The CDR3 spans 13 residues, from the cysteine through the phenylalanine. Only CDR3 DNA remains: 39 bases, in frame from the first base. Reading the germline V gene gives CDR1 SGHRS and CDR2 YFSETQ. Deletion took 3 bases off V and 8 bases off J, with a span of 14 bases between the germline ends. Regarding this clone: The target of this receptor is not known. Base qualities were left out, and no much larger clone turns up one base away.

The sample's time point label, in plain terms: baseline before first vaccination. Vaccinee samples came from UK trials COV001 and COV002, including a single-blind randomized controlled phase 2/3 trial of AZD1222 (ChAdOx1 nCoV-19) in healthy adults. For TCRbeta chain sequencing, PBMC samples were collected from trial participants at day 0 and at day 28 after the second dose. The rearrangement combines TRBV5-1 with TRBJ1-2; the D gene is perhaps TRBD1, from 5 matching bases. The sequenced sample was peripheral blood, obtained on day 0 of AZD1222 vaccination. The TCR comes from an adult in good health. The CDR3 has the sequence CASSYGADRGYTF. In nucleotide form, the sequence is TGCGCCAGCAGCTACGGGGCCGACCGAGGCTACACCTTC.